This TCR beta chain was captured by sequencing in a study of tumor and adjacent non-tumor tissue in lung cancer. The CDR3 has 14 residues. V was pared by 2 bases and J by 5 bases, with 12 bases between. Germline V CDR1 and CDR2: DFQATT, SNEGSKA (reference sequence). TCRbeta libraries were built with three rounds of nested PCR, modified from ARM-PCR. Each CDR3 protein gets one entry after TCRdb re-called the multiplex PCR reads with MiXCR. The sample has tens of thousands of distinct CDR3 sequences, roughly 80% seen once. RNA was extracted from bulk tissue without any cell sorting. Distant lung tissue was collected more than 3 cm away from the tumor edge. The sample holds many counts of this clonotype.

The origin of this receptor is a man aged 60 to 69 with non-small cell lung cancer. The chain joins TRBV20-1 to TRBJ1-4; unclear D gene. Sequenced: distant non-tumor lung tissue. The CDR3 reads CSARPLRENEKLFF. CDR3 sequence (DNA): TGCAGTGCTAGACCCTTAAGAGAAAATGAAAAACTGTTTTTT.